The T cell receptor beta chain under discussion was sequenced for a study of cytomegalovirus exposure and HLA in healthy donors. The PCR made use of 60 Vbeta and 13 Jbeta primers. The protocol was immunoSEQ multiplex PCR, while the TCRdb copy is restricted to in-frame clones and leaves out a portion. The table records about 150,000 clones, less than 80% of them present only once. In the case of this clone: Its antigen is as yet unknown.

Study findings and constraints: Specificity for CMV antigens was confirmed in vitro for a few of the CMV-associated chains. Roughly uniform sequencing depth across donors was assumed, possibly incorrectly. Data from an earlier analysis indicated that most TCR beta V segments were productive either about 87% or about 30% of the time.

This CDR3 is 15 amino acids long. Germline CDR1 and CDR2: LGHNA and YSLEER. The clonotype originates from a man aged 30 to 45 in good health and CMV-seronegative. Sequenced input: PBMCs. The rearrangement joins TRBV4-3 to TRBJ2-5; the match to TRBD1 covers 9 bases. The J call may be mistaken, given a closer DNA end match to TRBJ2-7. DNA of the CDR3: TGCGCCAGCAGCCAAAGACAGGGGGTATCCTACGAGCAGTACTTC. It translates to CASSQRQGVSYEQYF.